Shown below are 21 T cell receptor beta chains from a single sample sequenced in a study of long-term antiretroviral therapy in people with HIV. Sequencing relied on immunoSEQ assay v3.0, run at survey level. The method was immunoSEQ multiplex PCR; TCRdb's version includes in-frame clones alone and lacks a portion of them. The sample carries 20,000 to 25,000 clones, roughly 82% recorded once. The sequences come from unsorted PBMCs, collected 0.1 years before starting antiretroviral therapy. These receptors were taken from a man aged 18-30 years with HIV.

V usage is TRBV9 and J usage is TRBJ1-1, with D possibly being TRBD1 (5 bases). Germline CDR1 and CDR2: SGDLS and YYNGEE. Deletions cut 4 bases from V and 3 bases from J, with 19 bases between. This CDR3 contains 16 residues. The CDR3 spells CASSPRGRGLDTEAFF. The CDR3 DNA follows: TGTGCCAGCAGCCCGCGGGGGAGGGGCCTAGACACTGAAGCTTTCTTT.

This chain connects TRBV4-1 to TRBJ2-7; no clear D. V gave up 2 bases and J gave up 2 bases, with 7 bases separating them. The CDR3 is 13 amino acids. The germline CDR1 and CDR2 sequences are MGHRA and YSYEKL. In DNA form, the CDR3 reads TGCGCCAGCAGCCAATCTGGGACCTACGAGCAGTACTTC. Its protein product is CASSQSGTYEQYF.

This clone occurred once. The chain has TRBV28 and TRBJ2-7; TRBD1 matches 12 bases. The CDR3 loop spans 20 amino acids. The junction had 17 bases not matched to a gene; V was cut back by 3 bases and J by 2 bases. The V gene's germline CDR1 is MDHEN and CDR2 SYDVKM. For the CDR3, the DNA is TGTGCCAGCAGTTTTATGAATTGGCCCTACCGGGACAGGGGGCCCTACGAGCAGTACTTC. Translation: CASSFMNWPYRDRGPYEQYF.

This clone appeared once. V and J are TRBV11-2 and TRBJ1-2, with D possibly being TRBD1 (5 bases). The CDR3 has 14 residues. Trimming left V 0 bases short and J 6 bases short, with 11 bases between. Germline V gives CDR1 SGHAT, CDR2 FQNNGV. The CDR3 DNA sequence: TGTGCCAGCAGCTTAGAGGGGCGGGGGGATGGCTACACCTTC. This encodes CASSLEGRGDGYTF.

V and J are TRBV4-2 and TRBJ1-2; no clear D gene. Trimming removed 0 bases from V and 3 bases from J, with 14 bases in between. The CDR3 consists of 16 residues. Germline loops: CDR1 LGHNA, CDR2 YNFKEQ. CDR3 sequence (DNA): TGTGCCAGCAGCCAAGATCCAACCTCGGGTTACTATGGCTACACCTTC. Amino acids: CASSQDPTSGYYGYTF.

V gene TRBV7-9 combines with J gene TRBJ2-7; 9 nucleotides align to TRBD1. The CDR3 runs 15 residues. CDR1 is SEHNR, CDR2 FQNEAQ, per germline (reference sequence). J gave up 1 base and V 5 bases, and 6 bases lay outside the gene matches. CDR3 sequence reads: CASSRDRGDSYEQYF. The CDR3 coding sequence is TGTGCCAGCAGCCGCGACAGGGGGGATTCCTACGAGCAGTACTTC.

The rearrangement links TRBV19 to TRBJ2-7, with TRBD2 identical over 7 bases. The CDR3 length is 15 residues. Germline CDR1 and CDR2: LNHDA and SQIVND (reference sequence). V lost 4 bases to trimming and J lost 2 bases; unmatched junction nucleotides: 8. The CDR3 is CASSRGGLVTYEQYF. CDR3 nucleotides: TGTGCCAGTAGTAGAGGAGGACTAGTAACCTACGAGCAGTACTTC.

The rearrangement uses TRBV6-1 and TRBJ2-7, with 8 bases lining up with TRBD1. In germline, CDR1 is MNHNS, CDR2 SASEGT. Trimming took 0 bases from V and 7 from J; bases not matched to a gene: 11. This CDR3 has 16 residues. The CDR3 region has the DNA TGTGCCAGCAGTGAAGCAGAGGCCAGGGGGCCGCAAGAGCAGTACTTC. Its translation is CASSEAEARGPQEQYF.

The chain joins TRBV10-3 to TRBJ2-7; the match to TRBD1 covers 12 bases. Germline assignment: CDR1 ENHRY and CDR2 SYGVKD. This CDR3 is built from 16 residues. The junction had 4 bases not matched to a gene; V was cut back by 0 bases and J by 4 bases. The CDR3 region has the DNA TGTGCCATCAGTGAGTCAGGGACAGGGGGCAGTTACGAGCAGTACTTC. Translated: CAISESGTGGSYEQYF.

The rearrangement links TRBV19 to TRBJ2-1; 13 bases map to TRBD2. Looked up from germline, CDR1 is LNHDA and CDR2 is SQIVND (reference sequence). V trimming: 6 bases; J trimming: 2 bases; junction bases outside the gene matches: 4. The CDR3 is made up of 16 amino acids. The CDR3 region has the DNA TGTGCCAGTAGCTCGGGACTAGCGGGACCCTACAATGAGCAGTTCTTC. It specifies CASSSGLAGPYNEQFF.

CDR3 loop: CASSFDRGISNYGYTF. CDR3 sequence (DNA): TGTGCCAGCAGTTTCGACAGGGGTATATCCAACTATGGCTACACCTTC. The chain is built from TRBV27 and TRBJ1-2; 8 bases line up with TRBD1. V lost 3 bases and J lost 2; bases outside the gene matches: 8. The length of the CDR3 is 16 residues. CDR1 MNHEY and CDR2 SMNVEV come from the germline V gene (reference sequence).

V is TRBV4-1 and J is TRBJ2-1; 9 bases align to TRBD2. Germline CDR1 MGHRA, CDR2 YSYEKL. The CDR3 covers 18 residues. Trimming cost V 3 bases and J 2 bases; bases outside gene matches: 11. The CDR3 DNA reads as TGCGCCAGCAGCCAGGGTATGCCTAGCGGGGATACCTACAATGAGCAGTTCTTC. Its translation: CASSQGMPSGDTYNEQFF.

This clone was seen a few times. The chain carries TRBV7-9 and TRBJ2-1; 10 bases are shared with TRBD2. The V gene end was trimmed by 1 base and the J gene end by 6 bases; junction bases not matched to a gene: 6. CDR1 is SEHNR and CDR2 is FQNEAQ in the germline V gene (reference sequence). CDR3 length: 16 amino acids. The CDR3 bases are TGTGCCAGCAGCTTAGGGCTAGCGGGAGATCTCAATGAGCAGTTCTTC. Protein sequence: CASSLGLAGDLNEQFF.

This clone was seen once. The DNA is left out, because the CDR3 cannot be placed on it with certainty; the CDR3 is given as TCRdb lists it. This CDR3 reads CASSFGPGEETQYF. V usage is TRBV7-2 and J usage is TRBJ2-5; the table calls TRBD1, which could not be checked here. From its first to its last residue, the CDR3 has 14 amino acids. CDR1 SGHTA and CDR2 FQGNSA come from the germline V gene.

The chain has TRBV2 and TRBJ2-5; possibly TRBD1 or TRBD2 for D (5 bases each). Germline V gene lookup returns CDR1 SNHLY and CDR2 FYNNEI. The CDR3 length is 13 residues. V lost 6 bases, J lost 1 base, and 9 bases lay in between. Here the CDR3 DNA reads TGTGCCAGCAGGGGACGGTTCCAAGAGACCCAGTACTTC. Amino acids: CASRGRFQETQYF. Full variable domain (missing parts from reference TRBV2 and TRBJ2-5): EPEVTQTPSHQVTQMGQEVILRCVPISNHLYFYWYRQILGQKVEFLVSFYNNEISEKSEIFDDQFSVERPDGSNFTLKIRSTKLEDSAMYFCASRGRFQETQYFGPGTRLLVL.

V and J are TRBV9 and TRBJ1-4; 8 bases align to TRBD1. The trim removed 0 bases at V and 0 bases at J, leaving 13 bases unmatched. Germline assignment: CDR1 SGDLS and CDR2 YYNGEE. The CDR3 totals 20 residues. CDR3 sequence (DNA): TGTGCCAGCAGCGTAGGCCCCGTGGGCAGGGGGCATGCAACTAATGAAAAACTGTTTTTT. Amino acids: CASSVGPVGRGHATNEKLFF.

The chain links TRBV28 to TRBJ1-1; 8 bases are a match to TRBD1. Trimming took 3 bases from V and 4 from J; bases not matched to a gene: 4. The CDR3 loop spans 14 amino acids. The V gene's germline CDR1 is MDHEN and CDR2 SYDVKM. The CDR3 loop reads CASSFPDRATEAFF. CDR3 in DNA: TGTGCCAGCAGTTTCCCGGACAGGGCCACTGAAGCTTTCTTT.

This clone was counted a few times. This sequence joins TRBV27 and TRBJ1-2; 11 bases are a match to TRBD1. Germline CDR1 MNHEY, CDR2 SMNVEV (reference sequence). This CDR3 has 16 residues. The ends lost 6 bases at V and 7 bases at J; junction bases unmatched: 13. The CDR3 is CASRDRGRVATLGYTF. As DNA, the CDR3 is TGTGCCAGCAGGGACAGGGGGCGGGTAGCAACCCTTGGCTACACCTTC.

This clone was recorded only once. V usage is TRBV9 and J usage is TRBJ2-7; 7 nucleotides agree with TRBD2. Germline lookup yields CDR1 SGDLS and CDR2 YYNGEE. V trimming: 4 bases; J trimming: 6 bases; junction bases outside the gene matches: 10. This CDR3 has 14 residues. The CDR3 loop reads CASSLEASGPEQYF. The CDR3 region has the DNA TGTGCCAGCAGCCTAGAGGCTAGCGGACCCGAGCAGTACTTC.

The chain joins TRBV18 to TRBJ2-5; 12 nucleotides line up with TRBD2. The germline V gene has CDR1 KGHSH and CDR2 LQKENI. The CDR3 is 17 amino acids. V trimming: 2 bases; J trimming: 5 bases; junction bases outside the gene matches: 9. The DNA for the CDR3 is TGTGCCAGCTCACCAGCTAGCGGGAGGGCCCTGATGGAGACCCAGTACTTC. It specifies CASSPASGRALMETQYF.

The chain recombines TRBV27 with TRBJ1-3; 9 nucleotides agree with TRBD1. V trimming: 5 bases; J trimming: 8 bases; junction bases outside the gene matches: 7. There are 14 residues in the CDR3. Germline assignment: CDR1 MNHEY and CDR2 SMNVEV (reference sequence). DNA for the CDR3: TGTGCCAGCAGTCCGGGGACAGGGTTGTACACCATATATTTT. Its protein product is CASSPGTGLYTIYF.